The 7 T cell receptor beta chains listed next were all sequenced from one sample in a study of control samples from healthy donors and cancer patients. Measured with immunoSEQ multiplex PCR; TCRdb has only the in-frame clones, and not every one. The table has tens of thousands of clones, 70% to 90% seen once; the top ten hold 1.5% to 2%. The sequenced sample was PBMCs. These receptors were taken from a woman aged 60 to 75 with head and neck cancer.

The J gene is TRBJ2-4, the V gene TRBV20-1; D not certain. Germline-derived CDR1 and CDR2 are DFQATT and SNEGSKA (reference sequence). The V end lost 5 bases, the J end lost 8 bases, and 7 bases lay between the germline ends. This CDR3 has 10 residues. DNA of the CDR3: TGCAGTGCTGGACGAGACATTCAGTACTTC. This codes for CSAGRDIQYF.

The chain uses TRBV6-5 and TRBJ1-2; 8 bases agree with TRBD1. The CDR3 sequence is 14 residues long. Germline-derived CDR1 and CDR2 are MNHEY and SVGAGI. Germline trimming cut 5 bases from V and 2 bases from J; bases unmatched to any gene: 4. CDR3 protein: CASSRTGLNYGYTF. The CDR3 bases are TGTGCCAGCAGTCGGACAGGGCTAAACTATGGCTACACCTTC.

This clone appeared once. The chain carries TRBV3-1 (or the pseudogene TRBV3-2) and TRBJ1-3; no clear D gene. Germline values: CDR1 LGHDT, CDR2 YNNKEL (reference sequence). V dropped 1 base and J dropped 0 bases, with 7 bases sitting between them. There are 15 residues in the CDR3. Here the CDR3 DNA reads TGTGCCAGCAGCCAAGGAAGGGCCTCTGGAAACACCATATATTTT. The encoded protein is CASSQGRASGNTIYF.

This chain uses TRBV3-1 (or the pseudogene TRBV3-2) with TRBJ1-5, with D unclear. This CDR3 is built from 13 residues. The germline gives CDR1 LGHDT, CDR2 YNNKEL (reference sequence). Trimming removed 4 bases at V and 5 bases at J, with 9 bases between. The CDR3 coding sequence is TGTGCCAGCAGCCCGAGGCCGGATCAGCCCCAGCATTTT. This codes for CASSPRPDQPQHF.

This rearrangement joins TRBV9 to TRBJ2-2; D gene unclear. This CDR3 has 14 amino acids. V was clipped by 0 bases and J by 5 bases, with 8 bases between them. The V gene's germline CDR1 is SGDLS and CDR2 YYNGEE. The CDR3 loop is CASSVAAVTGELFF. The CDR3 coding sequence is TGTGCCAGCAGCGTAGCGGCGGTGACCGGGGAGCTGTTTTTT.

The chain uses TRBV18 and TRBJ2-3; the D is unclear. The CDR3 has 14 residues. CDR1 is KGHSH and CDR2 is LQKENI in the germline V gene. V dropped 4 bases and J dropped 0 bases, with 8 bases sitting between them. CDR3 in DNA: TGTGCCAGCTCACGGGCAGCTAGCACAGATACGCAGTATTTT. It specifies CASSRAASTDTQYF.

J is TRBJ2-3 and V is TRBV30, with 13 bases identical to TRBD2. The CDR3 has 16 amino acids. The germline V gene has CDR1 GTSNPN and CDR2 SVGIG (reference sequence). V was clipped by 2 bases and J by 1 base; unmatched bases: 3. The CDR3 loop is CAWSIGLAGGTDTQYF. The DNA for the CDR3 is TGTGCCTGGAGTATAGGACTAGCGGGAGGCACAGATACGCAGTATTTT.